The 20 T cell receptor beta chains in this list originate from one sample, sequenced in a study of shared clonotypes between healthy human individuals. Sequencing was performed with immunoSEQ multiplex PCR; in TCRdb, only in-frame clones are kept and a portion is missing. The sample includes more than 1 million clones, around 82% of them seen just once. Material: memory CD4+ T cells from PBMCs. Subset noted: CD45RA-negative fraction. The receptor source for this set is a young man in good health. Some clones in this sample may be carry-over from other donors' samples.

Details on this clone: The identical CDR3 is also encoded by other nucleotide sequences in the sample. This chain links TRBV19 with TRBJ1-3, with D unclear. V lost 3 bases to trimming and J lost 0 bases, with 6 bases between them. CDR1 and CDR2 (germline): LNHDA, SQIVND (reference sequence). The CDR3 contains 14 residues. This CDR3 reads CASSIRGSGNTIYF. Here the CDR3 DNA reads TGTGCCAGTAGTATCCGCGGCTCTGGAAACACCATATATTTT.

The chain combines TRBV28 with TRBJ1-2; maybe TRBD1 (6 bases). From germline, CDR1 is MDHEN and CDR2 SYDVKM. The CDR3 spans 14 residues. Between the trimmed V and J ends, which lost 5 bases and 5 bases, there was a span of 15 bases. The DNA for the CDR3 is TGTGCCAGCAGTCCCGGGGGGGGCCAATATGGCTACACCTTC. Amino acid sequence: CASSPGGGQYGYTF.

The chain combines TRBV5-1 with TRBJ2-1, with 11 positions matching TRBD2. The CDR3 sequence is 15 residues long. In germline, CDR1 is SGHRS, CDR2 YFSETQ. V shed 4 bases and J 4 bases; nucleotides not matched to a gene: 4. The CDR3 DNA reads TGCGCCAGCAGCAAGACTAGCGGGGAGTACAATGAGCAGTTCTTC. This gives the protein CASSKTSGEYNEQFF.

For the CDR3, the DNA is TGTGCCAGCTCACAACTCGTCGCTCTAGCGGGAGGGGGAGATGAGCAGTTCTTC. Translated: CASSQLVALAGGGDEQFF. The chain combines TRBV18 with TRBJ2-1; TRBD2 agrees at 12 bases. V trimming: 4 bases; J trimming: 8 bases; junction bases outside the gene matches: 15. CDR3 length: 18 amino acids. Germline V gene lookup returns CDR1 KGHSH and CDR2 LQKENI.

V is TRBV5-5 and J is TRBJ1-2; D is uncertain. In germline, CDR1 is SGHKS, CDR2 YYEKEE (reference sequence). Between the trimmed V and J ends, which lost 3 bases and 2 bases, there was a span of 17 bases. The CDR3 length is 16 residues. CDR3 residues: CASSSPTGASNYGYTF. DNA for the CDR3: TGTGCCAGCAGCTCCCCCACCGGAGCGTCCAACTATGGCTACACCTTC.

This rearrangement joins TRBV2 to TRBJ2-7, with 9 bases lining up with TRBD2. The ends lost 3 bases at V and 2 bases at J; junction bases unmatched: 8. Germline values: CDR1 SNHLY, CDR2 FYNNEI. The CDR3 spans 16 residues. The CDR3: CASSDPGTSRAYEQYF. For the CDR3, the DNA is TGTGCCAGCAGTGACCCCGGGACTAGCAGGGCCTACGAGCAGTACTTC.

The V and J genes are TRBV7-3 and TRBJ2-3, with D maybe TRBD1 (6 bases). This CDR3 region has 14 residues. Per the germline V gene, CDR1 is SGHTA and CDR2 is FQGTGA. V lost 3 bases and J 2 bases, leaving 9 bases between the germline ends. The CDR3 reads CASSFGQITDTQYF. The DNA for the CDR3 is TGTGCCAGCAGCTTCGGACAGATCACAGATACGCAGTATTTT.

This sequence joins TRBV28 and TRBJ1-2; a possible D gene is TRBD1 (5 bases). The CDR3 extends over 16 amino acids. Trimming removed 3 bases from V and 0 bases from J, with 14 bases in between. Germline V gene data show CDR1 as MDHEN and CDR2 as SYDVKM. CDR3 in amino acids: CASSFPRGTSNYGYTF. CDR3 DNA sequence: TGTGCCAGCAGTTTTCCCCGCGGGACTTCTAACTATGGCTACACCTTC.

V and J are TRBV7-2 and TRBJ2-1; TRBD2 matches 10 bases. The trim removed 5 bases at V and 6 bases at J, leaving 10 bases unmatched. The CDR3 spans 16 residues. Germline lookup yields CDR1 SGHTA and CDR2 FQGNSA. This CDR3 reads CASSLGRAGGGNEQFF. The CDR3 coding sequence is TGTGCCAGCAGCCTGGGTAGAGCGGGAGGGGGCAATGAGCAGTTCTTC.

The V and J genes are TRBV4-3 and TRBJ1-3; D perhaps matches TRBD1 (5 bases). V lost 0 bases and J lost 2, with 8 bases in between. This CDR3 has 15 amino acids. CDR1 and CDR2 from the germline V gene are LGHNA and YSLEER. For the CDR3, the DNA is TGCGCCAGCAGCCAAGACAGGGACCCTGGAAACACCATATATTTT. Translated: CASSQDRDPGNTIYF.

V and J are TRBV28 and TRBJ2-7; D assignment may be TRBD1 or TRBD2 (5 bases each). The V gene lost 4 bases and the J gene lost 6 bases, with 16 bases spanning the gap. CDR3 length: 14 amino acids. Germline assignment: CDR1 MDHEN and CDR2 SYDVKM. CDR3 nucleotides: TGTGCCAGCAGTTCAGGGACCAAACAACGCGAGCAGTACTTC. Translated: CASSSGTKQREQYF.

The chain carries TRBV4-1 and TRBJ2-5; D gene uncertain. The V gene lost 1 base and the J gene lost 13 bases, with 19 bases spanning the gap. In germline, CDR1 is MGHRA, CDR2 YSYEKL. The CDR3 totals 14 residues. CDR3: CASSQGTTDEGPYF. The CDR3 nucleotides read TGCGCCAGCAGCCAAGGGACGACGGACGAAGGCCCGTACTTC.

The chain is built from TRBV9 and TRBJ2-3; D is possibly TRBD1 (6 bases). Germline CDR1 SGDLS, CDR2 YYNGEE. The CDR3 spans 16 residues. The V and J ends lost 1 base and 2 bases respectively, with 14 bases between them. As DNA, the CDR3 is TGTGCCAGCAGCGTACTTGGCAGGGGTCTCACAGATACGCAGTATTTT. Its protein product is CASSVLGRGLTDTQYF.

This rearrangement joins TRBV27 to TRBJ2-7; D tentatively fits TRBD1 or TRBD2 (6 bases each). Trimming took 9 bases from V and 6 from J, leaving 18 bases between them. This CDR3 has 13 residues. CDR1 is MNHEY, CDR2 SMNVEV, per germline (reference sequence). The CDR3 sequence is CASRRGAGVEQYF. The DNA of the CDR3 is TGTGCCAGTCGACGCGGGGCAGGGGTCGAGCAGTACTTC.

This chain links TRBV27 with TRBJ2-7; no clear D gene. CDR3 size: 13 residues. Deletions cut 4 bases from V and 5 bases from J, with 12 bases between. CDR1 is MNHEY, CDR2 SMNVEV, per germline (reference sequence). CDR3 nucleotide sequence: TGTGCCAGCAGTTACGGTGGGGTCAACGAGCAGTACTTC. This codes for CASSYGGVNEQYF.

The V call is TRBV2, the J call TRBJ1-5; D unclear. Germline values: CDR1 SNHLY, CDR2 FYNNEI. There are 13 residues in the CDR3. Deletions cut 7 bases from V and 8 bases from J, with 15 bases between. The CDR3 DNA is TGTGCCAGCAACCCCCGTAGTAGGGAGCCCCAGCATTTT. This encodes CASNPRSREPQHF.

This clone was seen just once. In the same sample, other DNA sequences code for this CDR3. The genes are TRBV7-3 and TRBJ1-1; D uncertain. The V and J ends lost 0 bases and 5 bases respectively, with 10 bases between them. The CDR3 spans 14 residues. Germline loops: CDR1 SGHTA, CDR2 FQGTGA. The CDR3 spells CASSLTGVGTEAFF. The DNA for the CDR3 is TGTGCCAGCAGCTTAACGGGAGTCGGAACTGAAGCTTTCTTT.

The CDR3 here is CAWSVWGALSYEQYF. The CDR3 DNA reads TGTGCCTGGAGTGTATGGGGGGCCTTATCTTACGAGCAGTACTTC. This rearrangement joins TRBV30 to TRBJ2-7; D might be TRBD1 or TRBD2, each matching 6 bases. V dropped 0 bases and J dropped 4 bases, with 16 bases sitting between them. The CDR3 totals 15 residues. Germline CDR1 and CDR2: GTSNPN and SVGIG (reference sequence).

In this sample, this clone turned up once. V usage is TRBV9 and J usage is TRBJ1-2; 7 bases match TRBD1. CDR1 and CDR2 from the germline V gene are SGDLS and YYNGEE. V lost 1 base, J lost 4 bases, and 4 bases stayed unmatched. This CDR3 is 14 amino acids long. The DNA for the CDR3 is TGTGCCAGCAGCGTATCCACAGGGGTCTATGGCTACACCTTC. Protein sequence: CASSVSTGVYGYTF.

This clone has only a few counts. This chain uses TRBV5-4 with TRBJ1-1, with unresolved D. Germline CDR1 reads SGHNT; CDR2 reads YYREEE (reference sequence). V lost 1 base, J lost 1 base, and 8 bases lay in between. CDR3 size: 14 residues. The CDR3, as DNA: TGTGCCAGCAGCTTGAAGGGCACGAACACTGAAGCTTTCTTT. Amino acid sequence: CASSLKGTNTEAFF.